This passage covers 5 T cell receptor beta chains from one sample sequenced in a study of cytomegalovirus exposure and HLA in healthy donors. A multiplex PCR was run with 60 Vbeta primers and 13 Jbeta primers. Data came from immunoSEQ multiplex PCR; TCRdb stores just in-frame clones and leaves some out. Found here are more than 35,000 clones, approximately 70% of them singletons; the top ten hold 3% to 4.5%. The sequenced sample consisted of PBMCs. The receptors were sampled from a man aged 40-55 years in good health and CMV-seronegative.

This chain's CDR3 is CAWSASTGYGYTF. In nucleotides, the CDR3 is TGTGCCTGGAGTGCCTCGACAGGGTATGGCTACACCTTC. This chain uses TRBV30 with TRBJ1-2; 7 nucleotides line up with TRBD1. Per germline, CDR1 GTSNPN and CDR2 SVGIG (reference sequence). The CDR3 contains 13 residues. J lost 5 bases, V lost 1 base, and 4 bases had no gene match.

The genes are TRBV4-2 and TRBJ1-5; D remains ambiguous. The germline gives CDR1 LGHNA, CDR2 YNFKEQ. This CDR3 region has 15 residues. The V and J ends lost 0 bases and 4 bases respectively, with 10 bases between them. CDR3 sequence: CASSQEGGSNQPQHF. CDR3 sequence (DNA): TGTGCCAGCAGCCAAGAGGGAGGGTCTAATCAGCCCCAGCATTTT.

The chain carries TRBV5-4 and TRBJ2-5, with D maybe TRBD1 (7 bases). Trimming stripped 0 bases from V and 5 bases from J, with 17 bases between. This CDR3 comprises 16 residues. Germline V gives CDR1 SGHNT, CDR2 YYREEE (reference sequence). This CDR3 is CASSLEGGSSGETQYF. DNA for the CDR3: TGTGCCAGCAGCTTGGAAGGGGGCTCAAGCGGGGAGACCCAGTACTTC. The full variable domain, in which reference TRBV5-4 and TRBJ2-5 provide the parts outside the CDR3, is ETGVTQSPTHLIKTRGQQVTLRCSSQSGHNTVSWYQQALGQGPQFIFQYYREEENGRGNFPPRFSGLQFPNYSSELNVNALELDDSALYLCASSLEGGSSGETQYFGPGTRLLVL.

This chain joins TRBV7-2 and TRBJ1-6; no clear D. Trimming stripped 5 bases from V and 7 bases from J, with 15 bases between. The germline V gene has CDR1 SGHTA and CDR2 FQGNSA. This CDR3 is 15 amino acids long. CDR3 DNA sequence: TGTGCCAGCAGCCCAAGGGAGAGGTGGAATTCACCCCTCCACTTT. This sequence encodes CASSPRERWNSPLHF.

In DNA form, the CDR3 reads TGCAGCGTTGAATGGGACAGAGAGACTGAAGCTTTCTTT. Amino acid sequence: CSVEWDRETEAFF. The chain has TRBV29-1 and TRBJ1-1, with 7 bases lining up with TRBD1. Trimming cost V 2 bases and J 5 bases; bases outside gene matches: 5. The length of the CDR3 is 13 residues. Germline V gene sequence: CDR1 SQVTM, CDR2 ANQGSEA.